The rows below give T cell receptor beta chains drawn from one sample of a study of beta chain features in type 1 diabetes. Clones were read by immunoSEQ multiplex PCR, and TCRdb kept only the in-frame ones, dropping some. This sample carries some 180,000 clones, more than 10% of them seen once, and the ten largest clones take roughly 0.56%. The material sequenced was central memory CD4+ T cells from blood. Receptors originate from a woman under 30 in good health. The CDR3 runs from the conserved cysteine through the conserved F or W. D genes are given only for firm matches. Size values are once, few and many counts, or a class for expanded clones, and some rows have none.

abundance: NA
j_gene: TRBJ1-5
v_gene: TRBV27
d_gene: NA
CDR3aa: CASRGGGHYQPQHF
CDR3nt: TGTGCCAGCAGGGGAGGGGGACACTATCAGCCCCAGCATTTT

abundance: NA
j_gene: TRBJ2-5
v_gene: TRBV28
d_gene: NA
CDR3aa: CASSPMRLHETQYF
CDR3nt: TGTGCCAGCAGCCCGATGAGGCTCCACGAGACCCAGTACTTC

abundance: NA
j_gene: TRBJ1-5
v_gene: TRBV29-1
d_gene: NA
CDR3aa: CSVLIGKTGSQPQHF
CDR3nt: TGCAGCGTTCTAATAGGGAAAACAGGGTCTCAGCCCCAGCATTTT

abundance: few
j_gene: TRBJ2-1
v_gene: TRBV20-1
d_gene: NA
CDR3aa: CSASTRHGQFF
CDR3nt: TGCAGTGCGAGCACTAGACATGGGCAGTTCTTC

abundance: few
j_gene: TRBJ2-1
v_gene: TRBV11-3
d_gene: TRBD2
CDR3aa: CASSPRASGFNEQFF
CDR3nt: TGTGCCAGCAGCCCCCGGGCTAGCGGGTTCAATGAGCAGTTCTTC

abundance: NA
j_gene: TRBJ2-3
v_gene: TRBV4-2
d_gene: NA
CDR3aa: CASSQDLVSTDTQYF
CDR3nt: TGTGCCAGCAGCCAAGATCTTGTTAGCACAGATACGCAGTATTTT

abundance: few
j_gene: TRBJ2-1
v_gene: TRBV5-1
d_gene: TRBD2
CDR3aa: CASSLASGRNNEQFF
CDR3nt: TGCGCCAGCAGCTTGGCAAGCGGGAGAAACAATGAGCAGTTCTTC

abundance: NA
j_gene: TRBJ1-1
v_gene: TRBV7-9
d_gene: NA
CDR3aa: CASSLSGTRYEAFF
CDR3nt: TGTGCCAGCAGCTTATCCGGGACACGCTATGAAGCTTTCTTT

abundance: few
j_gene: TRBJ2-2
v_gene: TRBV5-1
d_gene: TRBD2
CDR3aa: CASSLGPSGDGELFF
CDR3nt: TGCGCCAGCAGCTTGGGGCCTAGCGGTGACGGGGAGCTGTTTTTT

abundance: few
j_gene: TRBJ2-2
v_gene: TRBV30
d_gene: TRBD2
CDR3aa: CAWVTLGGSGTGELFF
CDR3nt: TGTGCCTGGGTGACCCTGGGGGGGAGTGGAACCGGGGAGCTGTTTTTT

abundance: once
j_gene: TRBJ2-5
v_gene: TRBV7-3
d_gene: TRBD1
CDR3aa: CASSVTGEETQYF
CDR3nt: TGTGCCAGCAGCGTGACAGGGGAAGAGACCCAGTACTTC

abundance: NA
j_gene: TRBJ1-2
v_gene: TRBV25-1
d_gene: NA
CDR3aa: CASSDLQVGDYGYTF
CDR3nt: TGTGCCAGCAGTGACTTGCAGGTGGGCGACTATGGCTACACCTTC

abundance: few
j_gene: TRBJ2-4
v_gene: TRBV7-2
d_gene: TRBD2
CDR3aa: CASSLERERYIQYF
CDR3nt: TGTGCCAGCAGCTTGGAGCGGGAGAGGTACATTCAGTACTTC

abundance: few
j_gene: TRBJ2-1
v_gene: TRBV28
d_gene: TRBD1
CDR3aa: CASTRTGDNEQFF
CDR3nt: TGTGCCAGCACCCGGACAGGCGACAATGAGCAGTTCTTC

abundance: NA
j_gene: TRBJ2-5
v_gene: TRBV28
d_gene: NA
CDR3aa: CASSFLGSQETQYF
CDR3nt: TGTGCCAGCAGTTTTTTGGGCAGCCAAGAGACCCAGTACTTC

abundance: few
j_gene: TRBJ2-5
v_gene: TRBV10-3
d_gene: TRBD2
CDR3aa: CAISESASGYQETQYF
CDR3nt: TGTGCCATCAGTGAGTCGGCTAGCGGGTACCAAGAGACCCAGTACTTC

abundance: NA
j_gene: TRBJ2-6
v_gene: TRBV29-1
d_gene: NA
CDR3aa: CSVDSGSGANVLTF
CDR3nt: TGCAGCGTTGACTCGGGGTCGGGGGCCAACGTCCTGACTTTC

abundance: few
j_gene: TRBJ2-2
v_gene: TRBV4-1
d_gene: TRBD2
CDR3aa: CASSQDSDSGDTGELFF
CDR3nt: TGCGCCAGCAGCCAAGATTCGGATAGCGGGGACACCGGGGAGCTGTTTTTT

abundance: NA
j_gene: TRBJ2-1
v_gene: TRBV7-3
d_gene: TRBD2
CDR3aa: CASSLAGLAGHEQFF
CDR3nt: TGTGCCAGCAGCTTGGCGGGACTAGCGGGACATGAGCAGTTCTTC

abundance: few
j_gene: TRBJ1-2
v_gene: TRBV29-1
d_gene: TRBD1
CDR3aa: CSVQTGTGMTYGYTF
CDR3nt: TGCAGCGTTCAAACCGGGACAGGGATGACCTATGGCTACACCTTC

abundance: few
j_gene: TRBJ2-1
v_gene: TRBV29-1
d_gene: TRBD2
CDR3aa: CSALGRGGPGNEQFF
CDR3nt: TGCAGCGCCCTGGGGAGGGGAGGGCCGGGGAATGAGCAGTTCTTC

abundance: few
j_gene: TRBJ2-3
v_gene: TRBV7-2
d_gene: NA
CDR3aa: CASSFRLGEGTDTQYF
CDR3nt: TGTGCCAGCAGCTTTAGATTGGGAGAGGGTACAGATACGCAGTATTTT

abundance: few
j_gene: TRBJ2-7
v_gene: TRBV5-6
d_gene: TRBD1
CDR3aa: CASSWDRNSYEQYF
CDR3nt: TGTGCCAGCAGCTGGGACAGAAATTCGTACGAGCAGTACTTC

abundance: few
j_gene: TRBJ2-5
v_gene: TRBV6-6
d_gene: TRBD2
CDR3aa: CASTRLAEETQYF
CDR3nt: TGTGCCAGCACTCGGCTAGCGGAAGAGACCCAGTACTTC

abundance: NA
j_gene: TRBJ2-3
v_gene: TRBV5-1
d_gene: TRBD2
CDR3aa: CASSLASGLVDTQYF
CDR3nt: TGCGCCAGCAGCCTTGCTTCGGGACTAGTAGATACGCAGTATTTT

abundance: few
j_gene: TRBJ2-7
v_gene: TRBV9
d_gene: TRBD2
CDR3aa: CASSVGSSGDRSYEQYF
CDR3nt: TGTGCCAGCAGCGTAGGTTCCAGCGGGGATAGGTCCTACGAGCAGTACTTC

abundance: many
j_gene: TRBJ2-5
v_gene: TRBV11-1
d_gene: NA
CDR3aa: CASGSGQETQYF
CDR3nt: TGTGCCAGCGGGAGCGGACAAGAGACCCAGTACTTC

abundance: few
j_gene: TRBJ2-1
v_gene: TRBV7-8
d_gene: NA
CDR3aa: CASSPQNNEQFF
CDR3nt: TGTGCCAGCAGTCCACAGAACAATGAGCAGTTCTTC

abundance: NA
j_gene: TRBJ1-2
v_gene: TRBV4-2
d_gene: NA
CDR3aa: CASSPVPGRTSNGYTF
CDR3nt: TGTGCCAGCAGCCCGGTTCCGGGACGGACTAGTAATGGCTACACCTTC

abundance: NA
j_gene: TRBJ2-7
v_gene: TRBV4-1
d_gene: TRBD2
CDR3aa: CASPHSGSPYEQYF
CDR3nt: TGCGCCAGCCCCCATAGCGGGAGCCCCTACGAGCAGTACTTC

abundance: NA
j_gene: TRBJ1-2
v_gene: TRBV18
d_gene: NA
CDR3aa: CASSPPSLSGGYTF
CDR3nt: TGTGCCAGCTCACCACCGAGTCTGTCGGGGGGCTACACCTTC

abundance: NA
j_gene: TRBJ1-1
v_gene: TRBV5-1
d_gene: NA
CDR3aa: CASTPGSPGTEAFF
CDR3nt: TGCGCCAGCACACCGGGATCCCCGGGGACTGAAGCTTTCTTT

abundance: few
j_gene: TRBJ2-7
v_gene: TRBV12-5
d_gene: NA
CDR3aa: CASGGDGYEQYF
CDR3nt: TGTGCTAGTGGAGGGGATGGCTACGAGCAGTACTTC

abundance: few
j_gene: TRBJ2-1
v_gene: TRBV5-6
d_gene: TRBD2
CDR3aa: CASSLLSGRLGNEQFF
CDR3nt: TGTGCCAGCAGCTTGCTGAGCGGGAGATTGGGCAATGAGCAGTTCTTC

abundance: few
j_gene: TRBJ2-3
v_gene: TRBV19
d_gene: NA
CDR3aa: CASQRGTSAVTDTQYF
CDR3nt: TGTGCCAGTCAGAGGGGGACATCAGCCGTCACAGATACGCAGTATTTT

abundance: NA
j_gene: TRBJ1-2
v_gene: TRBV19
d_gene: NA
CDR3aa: CASSIGKRIYGYTF
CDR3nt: TGTGCCAGTAGTATAGGAAAGCGGATCTATGGCTACACCTTC

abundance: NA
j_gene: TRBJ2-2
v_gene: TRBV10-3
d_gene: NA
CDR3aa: CAISSAGMNTGELFF
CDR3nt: TGTGCCATCAGTTCGGCAGGGATGAACACCGGGGAGCTGTTTTTT

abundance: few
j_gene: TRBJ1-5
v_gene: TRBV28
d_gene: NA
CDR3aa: CASSPRGGADNQPQHF
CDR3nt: TGTGCCAGCAGTCCACGGGGGGGCGCGGATAATCAGCCCCAGCATTTT

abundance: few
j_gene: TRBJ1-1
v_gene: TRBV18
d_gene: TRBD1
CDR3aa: CASSPDRDTEAFF
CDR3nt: TGTGCCAGCTCACCCGACAGGGACACTGAAGCTTTCTTT

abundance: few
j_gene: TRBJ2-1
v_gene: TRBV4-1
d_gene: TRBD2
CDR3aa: CASSLAGGASYNEQFF
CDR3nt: TGCGCCAGCAGCCTAGCGGGAGGTGCTTCCTACAATGAGCAGTTCTTC

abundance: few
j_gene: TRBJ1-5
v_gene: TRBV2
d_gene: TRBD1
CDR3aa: CASSYQGANQPQHF
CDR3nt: TGTGCCAGCAGCTACCAGGGGGCCAATCAGCCCCAGCATTTT

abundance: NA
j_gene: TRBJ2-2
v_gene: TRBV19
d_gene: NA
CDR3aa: CASSIEGAGTGELFF
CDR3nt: TGTGCCAGTAGTATCGAGGGAGCGGGCACCGGGGAGCTGTTTTTT

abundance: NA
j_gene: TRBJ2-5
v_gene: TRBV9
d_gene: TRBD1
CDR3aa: CASSPRTGLETQYF
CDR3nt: TGTGCCAGCAGCCCACGGACAGGGCTAGAGACCCAGTACTTC

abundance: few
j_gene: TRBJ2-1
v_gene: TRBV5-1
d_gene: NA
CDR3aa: CASSLASRDSEQFF
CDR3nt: TGCGCCAGCAGCTTGGCGTCCAGGGACTCTGAGCAGTTCTTC

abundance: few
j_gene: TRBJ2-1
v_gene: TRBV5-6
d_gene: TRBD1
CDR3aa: CASSYPGQLSRNEQFF
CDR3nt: TGTGCCAGCAGCTATCCGGGACAGCTTTCTCGGAATGAGCAGTTCTTC

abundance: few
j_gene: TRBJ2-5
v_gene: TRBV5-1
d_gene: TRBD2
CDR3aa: CASSSGSGGETQYF
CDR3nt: TGCGCCAGCAGCTCGGGATCGGGAGGGGAGACCCAGTACTTC

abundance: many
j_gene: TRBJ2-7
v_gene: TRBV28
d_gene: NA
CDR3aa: CASSLPQTGGGYEQYF
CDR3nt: TGTGCCAGCAGTCTACCCCAGACAGGTGGAGGCTACGAGCAGTACTTC

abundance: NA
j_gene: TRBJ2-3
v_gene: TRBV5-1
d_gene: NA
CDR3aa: CASRAVGLAMDTQYF
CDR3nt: TGCGCCAGCAGGGCTGTAGGGCTAGCGATGGATACGCAGTATTTT

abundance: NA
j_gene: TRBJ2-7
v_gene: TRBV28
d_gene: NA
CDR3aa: CASRTGRDYEQYF
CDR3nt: TGTGCCAGCAGGACCGGGAGAGACTACGAGCAGTACTTC

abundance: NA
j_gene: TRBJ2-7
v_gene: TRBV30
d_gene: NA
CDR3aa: CAWSVRSSYEQYF
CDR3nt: TGTGCCTGGAGTGTACGCAGCTCCTACGAGCAGTACTTC

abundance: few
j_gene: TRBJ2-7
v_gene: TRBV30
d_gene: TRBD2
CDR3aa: CASKGTSGPYEQYF
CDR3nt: TGTGCCTCAAAAGGGACTAGCGGACCCTACGAGCAGTACTTC

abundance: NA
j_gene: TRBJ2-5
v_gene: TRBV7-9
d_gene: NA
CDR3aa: CASSLAGVQETQYF
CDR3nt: TGTGCCAGCAGCTTAGCCGGGGTTCAAGAGACCCAGTACTTC

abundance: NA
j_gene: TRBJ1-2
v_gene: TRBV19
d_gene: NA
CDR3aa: CASSHGKVRGTAGYTF
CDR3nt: TGTGCCAGTAGTCACGGGAAAGTTCGGGGAACGGCCGGCTACACCTTC

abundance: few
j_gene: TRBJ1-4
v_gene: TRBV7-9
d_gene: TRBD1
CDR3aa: CASSPGGQGRTLELFF
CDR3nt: TGTGCCAGCAGCCCGGGGGGACAGGGGAGAACATTGGAACTGTTTTTT

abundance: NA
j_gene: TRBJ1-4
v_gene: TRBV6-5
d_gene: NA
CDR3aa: CASSSGQSNEKLFF
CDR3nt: TGTGCCAGCAGTTCTGGACAGAGTAATGAAAAACTGTTTTTT

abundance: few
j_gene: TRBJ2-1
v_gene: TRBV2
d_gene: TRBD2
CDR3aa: CASSGGIAGSYNEQFF
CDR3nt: TGTGCCAGCAGTGGAGGGATAGCGGGGTCCTACAATGAGCAGTTCTTC

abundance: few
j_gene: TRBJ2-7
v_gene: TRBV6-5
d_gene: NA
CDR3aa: CASSAQGRGYEQYF
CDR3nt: TGTGCCAGCAGTGCGCAGGGCAGGGGTTACGAGCAGTACTTC

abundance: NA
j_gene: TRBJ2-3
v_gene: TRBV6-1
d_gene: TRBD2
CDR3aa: CASSEAQDGRPTDTQYF
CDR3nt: TGTGCCAGCAGTGAAGCGCAGGACGGGAGGCCCACAGATACGCAGTATTTT

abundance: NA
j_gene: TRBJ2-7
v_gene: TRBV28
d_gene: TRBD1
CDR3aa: CASSLARTGTDEQYF
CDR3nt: TGTGCCAGCAGTCTCGCCAGGACAGGGACCGACGAGCAGTACTTC

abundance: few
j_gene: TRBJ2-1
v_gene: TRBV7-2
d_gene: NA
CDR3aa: CASSLFVAEYNEQFF
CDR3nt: TGTGCCAGCAGCTTATTCGTAGCTGAATACAATGAGCAGTTCTTC